The rows below give T cell receptor beta chains drawn from one sample of a study of shared clonotypes between healthy human individuals. The method was immunoSEQ multiplex PCR; TCRdb's version includes in-frame clones alone and lacks a portion of them. Of approximately 1.4 million clones in the sample, approximately 98% are singletons; the top ten hold about 0.45%. Sequencing was carried out using naive CD4+ T cells sorted from blood. The source is a man under 40 in good health. Each CDR3 is given with its conserved first and last residue. The order of the fields is clone size, V gene, D gene, J gene, CDR3 DNA, CDR3 protein. D genes are given only for firm matches. Expanded clones are given a class, and other clones once, few, many or no size at all.

>.|TRBV5-1|.|TRBJ2-7
TGCGCCAGCAGCTTCCCCGGGAATCAGCAGCAGAAGTACTTC
CASSFPGNQQQKYF
>.|TRBV12-5|TRBD2|TRBJ2-3
TGTGCTAGTGGTTCCGGGACTAGCGGGAGGGCCGGAACAGATACGCAGTATTTT
CASGSGTSGRAGTDTQYF
>.|TRBV18|.|TRBJ2-7
TGTGCCAGCCTACCGGGACAAGGACTGTCGGGATTTTACGAGCAGTACTTC
CASLPGQGLSGFYEQYF
>.|TRBV29-1|TRBD1|TRBJ2-5
TGCAGCGTTGATCCGACAGGGGTAGAGACCCAGTACTTC
CSVDPTGVETQYF
>.|TRBV6-4|.|TRBJ2-1
TGTGCCAGCAGTGTCGAGGGTGGGAATGAGCAGTTCTTC
CASSVEGGNEQFF
>once|TRBV5-1|.|TRBJ1-3
TGCGCCAGCAGCTTAGGCTCTGGAAACACCATATATTTT
CASSLGSGNTIYF
>.|TRBV18|TRBD2|TRBJ2-5
TGTGCCAGCTCACCACCCAGCGGGACTTACCAAGAGACCCAGTACTTC
CASSPPSGTYQETQYF
>.|TRBV14|.|TRBJ2-7
TGTGCCAGCAGCCAAGACACGGATCCGTTTGGGGTCTACGAGCAGTACTTC
CASSQDTDPFGVYEQYF
>.|TRBV19|.|TRBJ1-2
TGTGCCAGTAGTAATACCCGCGGAGGGGGGAATGGCTACACCTTC
CASSNTRGGGNGYTF
>.|TRBV5-1|.|TRBJ2-5
TGCGCCAGCAGCTTGGCCGGGAGCCAAGAGACCCAGTACTTC
CASSLAGSQETQYF
>.|TRBV18|.|TRBJ1-4
TGTGCCAGCTCACCACGGGGGGAGGATGAAAAACTGTTTTTT
CASSPRGEDEKLFF
>.|TRBV28|TRBD1|TRBJ2-7
TGTGGGAACCGGGACAGTCGCTACGAGCAGTACTTC
CGNRDSRYEQYF
>.|TRBV7-6|.|TRBJ2-3
TGTGCCAGCAGCTTAAAAGTGGCGAGCGGTAGCACAGATACGCAGTATTTT
CASSLKVASGSTDTQYF
>.|TRBV27|TRBD1|TRBJ1-2
TGTGCCAGCAGTTTAGGACAGGGGGCGGAATTCGATGGCTACACCTTC
CASSLGQGAEFDGYTF
>.|TRBV5-6|.|TRBJ2-3
TGTGCCAGCAGCTTGGGAGGGTTCGGAGATACGCAGTATTTT
CASSLGGFGDTQYF
>.|TRBV5-6|TRBD2|TRBJ2-7
TGTGCCAGCAGCTTACGGGGGGGCCCTCGATTTAGCCCCTACCCATTC
CASSLRGGPRFSPYPF
>once|TRBV5-1|.|TRBJ2-2
TGCGCCAGCAACTACGGGGGAACCGGGGAGCTGTTTTTT
CASNYGGTGELFF
>.|TRBV7-6|.|TRBJ2-5
TGTGCCAGCGGCTGGGGGAAAGAGACCCAGTACTTC
CASGWGKETQYF
>once|TRBV7-2|.|TRBJ2-5
TGTGCCAGCAGCTTCTTGGGACTAGGGGGCAAAGAGACCCAGTACTTC
CASSFLGLGGKETQYF
>once|TRBV30|.|TRBJ2-7
TGTGCCTGGTGCAACGGGGGAATCTCCTACGAGCAGTACTTC
CAWCNGGISYEQYF
>.|TRBV5-5|TRBD1|TRBJ2-1
TGTGCCAGCAGCTTGGTAGGGTTTACAGGGGACTTCTTC
CASSLVGFTGDFF
>.|TRBV5-6|.|TRBJ2-7
TGTGCCAGCACCGTGTATAGGGCCTCCTACGAGCAGTACTTC
CASTVYRASYEQYF
>.|TRBV5-1|TRBD1|TRBJ2-7
TGCGCCAGCAGCTCGACAGGGGGCGGGCAGTACTTC
CASSSTGGGQYF
>once|TRBV5-5|.|TRBJ2-2
TGTGCCAGCAGCCAGGACCCGATTACCGGGGAGCTGTTTTTT
CASSQDPITGELFF
>.|TRBV5-1|.|TRBJ2-1
TGCGCCAGCAGCCCACGACTAGGCGGGGTATACAATGAGCAGTTCTTC
CASSPRLGGVYNEQFF
>.|TRBV6-5|.|TRBJ1-1
TGTGCCAGCACCGTACTAGGGGACACTGAAGCTTTCTTT
CASTVLGDTEAFF
>few|TRBV30|.|TRBJ1-3
TGTGCCTGGAGTACTGGAAACACCATATATTTT
CAWSTGNTIYF
>.|TRBV29-1|.|TRBJ2-7
TGCAGCGGCCAAGGGCCAGGGGAAACTCAGTACTTC
CSGQGPGETQYF
>.|TRBV11-2|TRBD1|TRBJ2-2
TGTGCCAGCAGCTCTTCTGGACAGGGTCCCGCCGGGGAGCTGTTTTTT
CASSSSGQGPAGELFF
>.|TRBV6-1|.|TRBJ2-3
TGTGCCAGCAGTGAAGCCTCCGGGAAGTACACAGATACGCAGTATTTT
CASSEASGKYTDTQYF
>.|TRBV5-1|.|TRBJ1-1
TGCGCCAGCAGAGGTCTCGGGGCGGGGGCTTTCTTT
CASRGLGAGAFF
>.|TRBV10-3|.|TRBJ1-5
TGTGCCATCAGTGCTGCCGCGGAGCCCCAGCATTTT
CAISAAAEPQHF
>.|TRBV18|.|TRBJ2-2
TGTGCCAGCTCACTGATCGGGATCAGACAGAACACCGGGGAGCTGTTTTTT
CASSLIGIRQNTGELFF
>.|TRBV10-1|.|TRBJ2-6
TGCGCCAGCAGTAGGATATCAAGTGCACAAAGTCGGGCCAACGTCCTGACTTTC
CASSRISSAQSRANVLTF
>.|TRBV6-1|.|TRBJ2-7
TGTGCCAGCAGTGAAGCGGGACAACCCTACGAGCAGTACTTC
CASSEAGQPYEQYF
>.|TRBV28|.|TRBJ2-7
TGTGCCAGCAGTTCCTCCGTATTCGAGCAGTACTTC
CASSSSVFEQYF
>.|TRBV10-1|TRBD1|TRBJ2-1
TGCGCCAGCAGTGTGGGACAGGGAACGCACGAGCAGTTCTTC
CASSVGQGTHEQFF
>.|TRBV19|.|TRBJ1-5
TGTGCCAGTAGTCTCCTGGGAAATCAGCCCCAGCATTTT
CASSLLGNQPQHF
>.|TRBV28|.|TRBJ2-2
TGTGCCAGCAGTTTACTATCCGGGACACAATCTCATCCAAAAACCGGGGAGCTGTTTTTT
CASSLLSGTQSHPKTGELFF
>.|TRBV27|.|TRBJ2-5
TGTGCCAGCAGTTTAGTCCGTGGGGAGACCCAGTACTTC
CASSLVRGETQYF
>once|TRBV19|.|TRBJ2-7
TGTGCCAGCTCCAGGGCTAGCGAGGCCTACGAGCAGTACTTC
CASSRASEAYEQYF
>.|TRBV15|TRBD2|TRBJ2-1
TGTGCCACCAGCGGAAAACGACTAGCGGGAGACAATGAGCAGTTCTTC
CATSGKRLAGDNEQFF
>.|TRBV19|TRBD2|TRBJ2-6
TGTGCCAGTAGTATGCTAGCGGGAAACTCTGGGGCCAACGTCCTGACTTTC
CASSMLAGNSGANVLTF
>.|TRBV5-4|.|TRBJ2-3
TGTGCCAGCAGCCTCCCCACGGTTAGCACAGATACGCAGTATTTT
CASSLPTVSTDTQYF